This T cell receptor (beta chain) emerged from a study of glioma-infiltrating T cells after dendritic cell vaccination. Study overall: Autologous tumor lysate was loaded overnight onto monocyte-derived dendritic cells grown less than 8 days with IL-4 and GM-CSF.

Time point reported: after dendritic cell vaccination, including at tumor progression/relapse. Assay: immunoSEQ multiplex PCR; the TCRdb copy retains only in-frame clones and omits some. The sample lists some 60,000 clones; around 83% were seen once. Sequences were derived from blood, sampled after dendritic cell vaccination. The TCR sequence derives from a human donor with glioblastoma.

The CDR3 reads CASGGAATTGNTIYF. CDR3 coding DNA: TGTGCCAGTGGGGGGGCAGCTACCACTGGAAACACCATATATTTT. The chain recombines TRBV19 with TRBJ1-3, with D tentatively TRBD1 (6 bases). Germline-derived CDR1 and CDR2 are LNHDA and SQIVND (reference sequence). V shed 8 bases and J shed 2 bases, with 16 bases lying between them. This CDR3 is built from 15 residues.